This T cell receptor beta chain was captured in a study of CD8+CD57+ T cells in acquired aplastic anemia. About the study: Yields of DNA that came from sorted CD4+ and CD8+ cells averaged about 3 ug.

TCR beta VDJ and CDR3 profiling used genomic DNA as template. TCRdb redid the calling of the reads with MiXCR, one entry per CDR3 protein. The repertoire has 50,000 to 70,000 distinct CDR3 sequences, less than 65% of them found once; the top ten carry 2% to 2.5%. Findings of the study overall: Levels of CD8+ Simpson's diversity were not significantly distinct in patients versus controls. Researchers report that about 28 CD8+ CDR3 sequences appeared in both patients and controls.

About this clonotype: Its antigen remains unidentified. One end of the junction is discordant with germline, which a read error may explain.

Germline lookup yields CDR1 DFQATT and CDR2 SNEGSKA (reference sequence). The CDR3 runs 14 residues. The receptor's source is a human donor in good health, serving as a control. The rearrangement joins TRBV20-1 to TRBJ2-1; no firm D call. Sequencing was done on a sample of sorted CD4+, CD8+, or CD8+CD57+ T cells (not recorded which) from PBMCs. Here the CDR3 reads CSAGVIATYNGQFF. Here the CDR3 DNA reads TGCAGTGCTGGAGTAATAGCCACCTACAATGGGCAGTTCTTC.